One T cell receptor (beta chain) is described in this entry. What it binds is unknown. This CDR3 contains 15 residues. With 2 bases clipped from V and 8 bases from J, the junction kept 6 bases outside the gene matches. Looked up from germline, CDR1 is MNHEY and CDR2 is SVGAGI. The data are from a study of cytomegalovirus exposure and HLA in healthy donors. Study-wide findings and caveats: When presence/absence was analysed, sequencing depth was taken to be roughly uniform across donors. Being indistinguishable, some V segments were excluded, TRBV6-2 and TRBV6-3 among them.

Primers for the PCR totalled 60 Vbeta and 13 Jbeta. Some clones are missing from TCRdb's copy, which holds only in-frame ones; the method was immunoSEQ multiplex PCR. Its clone listing holds about 110,000 clones. The chain is built from TRBV6-5 and TRBJ1-2; 12 bases are a match to TRBD1. The source material was PBMCs. The receptor was isolated from a man younger than 35 in good health and CMV-seronegative. CDR3 region: CASSYVGTGGGGYTF. CDR3 DNA sequence: TGTGCCAGCAGTTACGTAGGGACAGGGGGCGGAGGCTACACCTTC.